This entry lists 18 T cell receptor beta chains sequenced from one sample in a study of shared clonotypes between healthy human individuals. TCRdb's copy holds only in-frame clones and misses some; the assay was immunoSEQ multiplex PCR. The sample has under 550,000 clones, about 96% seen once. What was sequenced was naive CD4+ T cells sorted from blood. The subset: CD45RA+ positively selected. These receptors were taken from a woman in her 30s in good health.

The CDR3 region is CASSLGGGSAVDEQYF. The CDR3 nucleotides read TGCGCCAGCAGCTTGGGAGGGGGCTCTGCCGTTGACGAGCAGTACTTC. The chain links TRBV5-1 to TRBJ2-7; 7 nucleotides align to TRBD1. CDR1 and CDR2 from the germline V gene are SGHRS and YFSETQ. The ends lost 0 bases at V and 5 bases at J; junction bases unmatched: 11. This CDR3 comprises 16 residues.

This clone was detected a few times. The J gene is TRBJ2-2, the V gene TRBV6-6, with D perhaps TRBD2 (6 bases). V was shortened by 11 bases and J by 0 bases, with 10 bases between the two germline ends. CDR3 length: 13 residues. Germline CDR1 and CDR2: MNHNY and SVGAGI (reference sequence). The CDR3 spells CAGGTPNTGELFF. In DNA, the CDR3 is TGTGCCGGCGGGACGCCGAACACCGGGGAGCTGTTTTTT.

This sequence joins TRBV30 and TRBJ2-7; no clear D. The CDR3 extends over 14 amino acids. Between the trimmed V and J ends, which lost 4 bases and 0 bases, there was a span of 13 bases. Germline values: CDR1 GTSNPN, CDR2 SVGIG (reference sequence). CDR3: CAWIDAARSYEQYF. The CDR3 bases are TGTGCCTGGATCGATGCGGCCCGCTCCTACGAGCAGTACTTC. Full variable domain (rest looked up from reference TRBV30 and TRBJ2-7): SQTIHQWPATLVQPVGSPLSLECTVEGTSNPNLYWYRQAAGRGLQLLFYSVGIGQISSEVPQNLSASRPQDRQFILSSKKLLLSDSGFYLCAWIDAARSYEQYFGPGTRLTVT.

CDR3 sequence: CASSPLFATSGDNEQFF. CDR3 nucleotide sequence: TGTGCCAGCTCACCACTCTTCGCTACTAGCGGTGACAATGAGCAGTTCTTC. This chain links TRBV18 with TRBJ2-1; TRBD2 matches at 8 bases. J was trimmed by 5 bases and V by 1 base; bases with no gene match: 10. The V gene's germline CDR1 is KGHSH and CDR2 LQKENI. This CDR3 is 17 amino acids long. Based on the CDR3 plus reference TRBV18 and TRBJ2-1, the full variable domain is NAGVMQNPRHLVRRRGQEARLRCSPMKGHSHVYWYRQLPEEGLKFMVYLQKENIIDESGMPKERFSAEFPKEGPSILRIQQVVRGDSAAYFCASSPLFATSGDNEQFFGPGTRLTVL.

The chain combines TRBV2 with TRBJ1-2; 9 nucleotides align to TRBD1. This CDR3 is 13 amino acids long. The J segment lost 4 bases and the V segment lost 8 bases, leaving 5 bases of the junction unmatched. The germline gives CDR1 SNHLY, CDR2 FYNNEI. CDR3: CASPGTGRYGYTF. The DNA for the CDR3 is TGTGCCAGCCCCGGGACAGGGCGCTATGGCTACACCTTC.

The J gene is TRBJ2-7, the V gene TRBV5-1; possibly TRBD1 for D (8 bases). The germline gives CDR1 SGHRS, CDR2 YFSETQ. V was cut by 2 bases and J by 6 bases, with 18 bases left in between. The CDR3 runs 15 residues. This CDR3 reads CASSFPPGGGGEQYF. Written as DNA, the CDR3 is TGCGCCAGCAGCTTTCCACCAGGGGGCGGGGGCGAGCAGTACTTC.

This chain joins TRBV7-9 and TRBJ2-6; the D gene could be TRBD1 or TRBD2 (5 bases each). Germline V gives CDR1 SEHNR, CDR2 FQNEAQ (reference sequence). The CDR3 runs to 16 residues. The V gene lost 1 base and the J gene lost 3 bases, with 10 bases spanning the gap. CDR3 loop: CASSLGGEVGANVLTF. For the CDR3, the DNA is TGTGCCAGCAGCTTAGGAGGGGAAGTTGGGGCCAACGTCCTGACTTTC.

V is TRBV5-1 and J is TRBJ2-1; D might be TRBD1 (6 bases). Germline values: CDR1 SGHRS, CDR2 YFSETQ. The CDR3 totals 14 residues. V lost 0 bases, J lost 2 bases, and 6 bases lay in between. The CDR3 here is CASSLDRAYNEQFF. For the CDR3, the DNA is TGCGCCAGCAGCTTGGACAGGGCCTACAATGAGCAGTTCTTC.

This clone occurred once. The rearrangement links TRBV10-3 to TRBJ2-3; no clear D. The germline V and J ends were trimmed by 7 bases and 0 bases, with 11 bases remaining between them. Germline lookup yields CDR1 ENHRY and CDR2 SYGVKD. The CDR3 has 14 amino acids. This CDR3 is CAITADRSTDTQYF. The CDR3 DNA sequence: TGTGCCATCACGGCGGACCGAAGCACAGATACGCAGTATTTT.

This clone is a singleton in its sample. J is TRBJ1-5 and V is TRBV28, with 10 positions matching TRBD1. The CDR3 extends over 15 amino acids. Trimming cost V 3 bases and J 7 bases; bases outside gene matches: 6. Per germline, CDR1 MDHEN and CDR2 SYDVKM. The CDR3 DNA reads TGTGCCAGCAGTTTCTTTGGGACAGGGGAGCAGCCCCAGCATTTT. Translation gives CASSFFGTGEQPQHF.

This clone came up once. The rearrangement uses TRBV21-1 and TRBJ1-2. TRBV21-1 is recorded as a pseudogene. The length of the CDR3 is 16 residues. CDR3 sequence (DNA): TGTGCCAGCAGCAATATCTCCCGGAAAAACCCGAGTGGCTACACCTTC. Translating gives CASSNISRKNPSGYTF.

The CDR3: CASSLDEFNYGYTF. The CDR3 nucleotides are TGCGCCAGCAGCTTGGATGAATTTAACTATGGCTACACCTTC. The gene calls are TRBV5-1 and TRBJ1-2; D is uncertain. The germline CDR1 and CDR2 sequences are SGHRS and YFSETQ. The CDR3 is 14 amino acids. V was pared by 0 bases and J by 1 base, with 7 bases between.

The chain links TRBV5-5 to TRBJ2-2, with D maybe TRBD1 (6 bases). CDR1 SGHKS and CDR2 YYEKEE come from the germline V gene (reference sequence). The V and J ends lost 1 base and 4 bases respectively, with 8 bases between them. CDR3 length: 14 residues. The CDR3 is CASSLQDSTGELFF. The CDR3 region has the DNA TGTGCCAGCAGCTTGCAGGACAGCACCGGGGAGCTGTTTTTT.

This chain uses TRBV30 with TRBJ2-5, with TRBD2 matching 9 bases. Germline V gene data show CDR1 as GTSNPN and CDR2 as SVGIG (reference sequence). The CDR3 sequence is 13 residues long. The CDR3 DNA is TGTGCGACCGGGGCGGGAGGGCTGGAGACCCAGTACTTC. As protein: CATGAGGLETQYF.

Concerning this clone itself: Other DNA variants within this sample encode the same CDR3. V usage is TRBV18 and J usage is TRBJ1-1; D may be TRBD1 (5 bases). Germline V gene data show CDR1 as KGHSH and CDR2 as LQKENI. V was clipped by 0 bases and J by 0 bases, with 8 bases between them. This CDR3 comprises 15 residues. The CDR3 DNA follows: TGTGCCAGCTCACCACCCGGGACGGTGAACACTGAAGCTTTCTTT. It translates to CASSPPGTVNTEAFF.

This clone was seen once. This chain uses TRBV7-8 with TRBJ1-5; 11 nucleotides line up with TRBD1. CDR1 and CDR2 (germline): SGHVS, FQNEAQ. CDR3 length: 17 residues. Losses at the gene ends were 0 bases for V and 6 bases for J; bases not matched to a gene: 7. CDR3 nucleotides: TGTGCCAGCAGCTTAGCGCGACGGGGACAGGGGGGTCAGCCCCAGCATTTT. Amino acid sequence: CASSLARRGQGGQPQHF.

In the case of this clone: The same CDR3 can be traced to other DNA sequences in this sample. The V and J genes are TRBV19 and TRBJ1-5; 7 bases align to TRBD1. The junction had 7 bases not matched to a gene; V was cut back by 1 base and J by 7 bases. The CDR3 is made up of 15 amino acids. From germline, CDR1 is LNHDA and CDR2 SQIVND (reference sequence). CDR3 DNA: TGTGCCAGTAGTATAGGGCGACAGGGTGGCCAGCCCCAGCATTTT. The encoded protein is CASSIGRQGGQPQHF. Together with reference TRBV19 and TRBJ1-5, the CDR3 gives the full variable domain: DGGITQSPKYLFRKEGQNVTLSCEQNLNHDAMYWYRQDPGQGLRLIYYSQIVNDFQKGDIAEGYSVSREKKESFPLTVTSAQKNPTAFYLCASSIGRQGGQPQHFGDGTRLSIL.

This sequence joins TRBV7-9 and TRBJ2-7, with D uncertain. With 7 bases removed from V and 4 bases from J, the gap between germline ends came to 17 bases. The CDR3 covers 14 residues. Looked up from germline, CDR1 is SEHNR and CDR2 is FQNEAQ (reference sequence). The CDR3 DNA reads TGTGCCAGCACCCCCCAGGATCCAGAATACGAGCAGTACTTC. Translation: CASTPQDPEYEQYF. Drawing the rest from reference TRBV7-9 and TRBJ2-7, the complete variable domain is DTGVSQNPRHKITKRGQNVTFRCDPISEHNRLYWYRQTLGQGPEFLTYFQNEAQLEKSRLLSDRFSAERPKGSFSTLEIQRTEQGDSAMYLCASTPQDPEYEQYFGPGTRLTVT.